This TCR beta chain was recorded in a study of blood T cell repertoires in COVID-19. The overall study: The United States, Italy and Spain provided the acute and convalescent COVID-19 samples. T cells, B-cell-depleted T cells, or PBMCs provided the cDNA or gDNA that served as material.

The V and J ends lost 7 bases and 0 bases, in that order; junction bases with no gene match: 5. Germline V gene data show CDR1 as LGHDT and CDR2 as YNNKEL (reference sequence). The CDR3 contains 16 residues. Under the authors' procedure: Scientists estimated how many nucleated cells there were by amplifying reference gene primers. Clones were read by immunoSEQ multiplex PCR, and TCRdb kept only the in-frame ones, dropping some. D and trimming were read from the DNA, whereas the V and J calls and clone size are those reported in that table. The repertoire holds roughly 250,000 clones, with almost 85% as singletons.

What was sequenced was peripheral blood. The chain uses TRBV3-1 (or the pseudogene TRBV3-2) and TRBJ2-6; 8 bases align to TRBD1. This sequence was found in a man aged 45-65 years with acute or convalescent COVID-19. The CDR3 protein is CASTGQGGSGANVLTF. CDR3 sequence (DNA): TGTGCCAGCACCGGACAGGGAGGCTCTGGGGCCAACGTCCTGACTTTC.